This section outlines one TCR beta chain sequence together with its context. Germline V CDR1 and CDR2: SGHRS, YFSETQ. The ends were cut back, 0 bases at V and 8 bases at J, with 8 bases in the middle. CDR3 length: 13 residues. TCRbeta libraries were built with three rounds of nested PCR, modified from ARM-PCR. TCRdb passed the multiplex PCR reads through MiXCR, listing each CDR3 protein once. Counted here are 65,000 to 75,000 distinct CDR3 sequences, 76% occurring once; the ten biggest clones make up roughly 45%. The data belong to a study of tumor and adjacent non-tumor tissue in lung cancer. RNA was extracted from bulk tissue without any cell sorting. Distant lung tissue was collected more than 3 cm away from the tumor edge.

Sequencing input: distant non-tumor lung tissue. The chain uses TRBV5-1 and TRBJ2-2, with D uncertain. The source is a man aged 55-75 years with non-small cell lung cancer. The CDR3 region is CASSLEVVGELFF. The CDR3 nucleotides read TGCGCCAGCAGCTTGGAGGTGGTTGGGGAGCTGTTTTTT.